These 25 T cell receptor beta chains originate from one sample sequenced in a study of response to subunit inactivated influenza vaccine. In TCRdb, the RT-PCR reads were re-called with MiXCR into one record per CDR3 protein. This sample yields fewer than 800,000 distinct CDR3 sequences, of which 15% to 19% are seen a single time; 11% belongs to the top ten. The sequencing here drew on PBMCs from blood, taken 11 to 12 days after vaccination. The receptor set was obtained from a man in his fifties who received an inactivated influenza vaccine.

This clonotype was found a few times. This chain links TRBV29-1 with TRBJ2-7; D tentatively fits TRBD1 or TRBD2 (5 bases each). V gave up 1 base and J gave up 0 bases, with 16 bases separating them. CDR3 length: 16 amino acids. Germline CDR1 and CDR2: SQVTM and ANQGSEA. The CDR3 DNA sequence: TGCAGCGTTGAAGCTACACGTGGGGACGGCTCCTACGAGCAGTACTTC. Protein sequence: CSVEATRGDGSYEQYF.

The chain is built from TRBV20-1 and TRBJ2-5; TRBD2 might be the D (6 bases). There are 14 residues in the CDR3. CDR1 DFQATT and CDR2 SNEGSKA come from the germline V gene (reference sequence). V lost 3 bases, J lost 5 bases, and 16 bases lay in between. CDR3 protein: CSAREGGWRETQYF. In nucleotides, the CDR3 is TGCAGTGCTAGGGAAGGAGGGTGGCGGGAGACCCAGTACTTC.

This chain connects TRBV15 to TRBJ2-1; TRBD2 matches at 13 bases. Germline-derived CDR1 and CDR2 are LNHNV and YYDKDF (reference sequence). V trimming: 0 bases; J trimming: 4 bases; junction bases outside the gene matches: 0. CDR3 length equals 16 residues. The CDR3 region is CATSREGLAGYNEQFF. CDR3 in DNA: TGTGCCACCAGCAGAGAGGGACTAGCGGGGTACAATGAGCAGTTCTTC.

The CDR3 sequence is CASSDPGQAADTQYF. The CDR3 coding sequence is TGTGCCAGCAGCGATCCGGGACAGGCCGCAGATACGCAGTATTTT. V and J are TRBV7-9 and TRBJ2-3; TRBD1 agrees at 8 bases. The length of the CDR3 is 15 residues. With V trimmed by 5 bases and J by 4 bases, 8 bases remained unmatched. The germline V gene has CDR1 SEHNR and CDR2 FQNEAQ (reference sequence).

For this clonotype: A much larger clone sits a single nucleotide away, making a read error possible. The chain is built from TRBV6-1 and TRBJ2-2; 7 nucleotides line up with TRBD1. The germline CDR1 and CDR2 sequences are MNHNS and SASEGT. The trim removed 8 bases at V and 9 bases at J, leaving 9 bases unmatched. The CDR3 length is 13 residues. CDR3 DNA sequence: TGTGCCAGCCGACAGGGTGATTTCTGGGAGCTGTTTTTT. This encodes CASRQGDFWELFF.

V is TRBV11-2 and J is TRBJ2-7, with a tentative D call TRBD1 (6 bases). The CDR3 loop spans 14 amino acids. V was pared by 3 bases and J by 2 bases, with 11 bases between. CDR1 is SGHAT, CDR2 FQNNGV, per germline. The DNA for the CDR3 is TGTGCCAGCAGCTTGTTCAGGGGCGCCTACGAGCAGTACTTC. Translating it yields CASSLFRGAYEQYF.

This clonotype was counted only a few times. This sequence joins TRBV4-3 and TRBJ2-1; D might be TRBD1 (5 bases). From germline, CDR1 is LGHNA and CDR2 YSLEER. V was pared by 2 bases and J by 4 bases, with 18 bases between. CDR3 length equals 17 residues. This CDR3 is CASSQRPLVNRYNEQFF. In nucleotides, the CDR3 is TGCGCCAGCAGCCAACGACCCCTGGTGAACAGGTACAATGAGCAGTTCTTC.

There are a few counts of this clonotype. The gene calls are TRBV5-1 and TRBJ2-5; 10 bases are shared with TRBD1. Germline V lookup: CDR1 SGHRS, CDR2 YFSETQ. The CDR3 runs to 16 residues. Trimming took 0 bases from V and 5 from J; bases not matched to a gene: 7. CDR3 loop: CASSLAGQGFRETQYF. The CDR3 DNA is TGCGCCAGCAGCTTGGCGGGACAGGGGTTTAGGGAGACCCAGTACTTC.

The chain uses TRBV20-1 and TRBJ2-7; D unclear. V was clipped by 1 base and J by 3 bases, with 7 bases between them. The CDR3 length is 12 residues. Germline assignment: CDR1 DFQATT and CDR2 SNEGSKA (reference sequence). CDR3 protein: CSARVQNYEQYF. The CDR3 DNA reads as TGCAGTGCTAGAGTGCAGAACTACGAGCAGTACTTC.

The gene calls are TRBV15 and TRBJ2-3; D remains unclear. The germline gives CDR1 LNHNV, CDR2 YYDKDF (reference sequence). V was clipped by 2 bases and J by 1 base, with 10 bases between them. The CDR3 is 15 residues long. The CDR3 is CATSRRGQGTDTQYF. CDR3 sequence (DNA): TGTGCCACCAGCAGAAGAGGTCAGGGCACAGATACGCAGTATTTT.

A few counts support this clonotype. The CDR3 loop is CASGVPLGTGQETQYF. The CDR3 DNA reads as TGCGCCAGCGGAGTACCACTCGGGACAGGGCAAGAGACCCAGTACTTC. This chain joins TRBV5-1 and TRBJ2-5; 9 bases are a match to TRBD1. The CDR3 length is 16 residues. CDR1 is SGHRS and CDR2 is YFSETQ in the germline V gene. V lost 7 bases to trimming and J lost 2 bases; unmatched junction nucleotides: 12.

The chain couples TRBV7-2 to TRBJ2-3; 10 nucleotides align to TRBD2. Germline-derived CDR1 and CDR2 are SGHTA and FQGNSA. Germline trimming cut 6 bases from V and 1 base from J; bases unmatched to any gene: 7. The CDR3 consists of 16 residues. The CDR3 loop reads CASRSGTSVGTDTQYF. CDR3 nucleotide sequence: TGTGCCAGCAGGTCCGGGACTAGCGTTGGCACAGATACGCAGTATTTT.

This clonotype was detected only a few times. The chain couples TRBV6-2 or TRBV6-3 to TRBJ2-2; D uncertain. In germline, CDR1 is MNHEY, CDR2 SVGEGT. Trimming cost V 4 bases and J 6 bases, with 9 bases left between them. CDR3 length: 13 residues. DNA for the CDR3: TGTGCCAGCAGTTCCTCCGATCCCGGGGAGCTGTTTTTT. As protein: CASSSSDPGELFF.

This clonotype occurred once. This rearrangement joins TRBV24-1 to TRBJ2-7; D is undetermined. V was shortened by 4 bases and J by 4 bases, with 4 bases between the two germline ends. The germline V gene encodes CDR1 KGHDR and CDR2 SFDVKD. There are 11 residues in the CDR3. The CDR3: CATSDKYEQYF. CDR3 in DNA: TGTGCCACCAGTGACAAATACGAGCAGTACTTC.

The CDR3 DNA reads TGTGCCAGCAGCTTAGCGCGGGGGACTGTATCCTACGAGCAGTACTTC. It specifies CASSLARGTVSYEQYF. This chain joins TRBV7-2 and TRBJ2-7, with 7 positions matching TRBD2. This CDR3 is built from 16 residues. Germline V gene sequence: CDR1 SGHTA, CDR2 FQGNSA. Trimming removed 0 bases from V and 1 base from J; junction bases left unmatched: 6.

In its sample, this clonotype was seen a few times. The rearrangement uses TRBV7-2 and TRBJ2-5; no definite D call. The CDR3 contains 12 residues. The V end was cut by 6 bases, the J end by 5 bases, with 10 bases between. CDR1 and CDR2 (germline): SGHTA, FQGNSA. CDR3 coding DNA: TGTGCCAGCAGGGTTTTAGAGGAGACCCAGTACTTC. Protein product: CASRVLEETQYF.

This chain joins TRBV7-2 and TRBJ2-7, with D tentatively TRBD1 (6 bases). The germline V gene encodes CDR1 SGHTA and CDR2 FQGNSA. The V end lost 1 base, the J end lost 6 bases, and 16 bases lay between the germline ends. The CDR3 has 15 residues. The CDR3: CASSLETGRLVEQYF. The CDR3 DNA reads TGTGCCAGCAGCTTAGAGACAGGACGCCTGGTCGAGCAGTACTTC.

This clonotype has more than one count but fewer than ten. V gene TRBV20-1 combines with J gene TRBJ2-3, with 9 positions matching TRBD2. V trimming: 4 bases; J trimming: 1 base; junction bases outside the gene matches: 6. The CDR3 totals 15 residues. Germline values: CDR1 DFQATT, CDR2 SNEGSKA (reference sequence). The DNA for the CDR3 is TGCAGTGCTACGAAGGTAGCGGGGGGCACAGATACGCAGTATTTT. This gives the protein CSATKVAGGTDTQYF.

The chain carries TRBV12-3 or TRBV12-4 and TRBJ2-7; possibly TRBD2 for D (6 bases). V was cut by 5 bases and J by 3 bases, with 17 bases left in between. The CDR3 contains 15 residues. CDR3 loop: CASSPNTGRNYEQYF. CDR3 DNA sequence: TGTGCCAGCAGTCCAAATACGGGGAGGAACTACGAGCAGTACTTC.

In this sample, this clonotype turned up a few times. The chain combines TRBV3-1 with TRBJ2-1; D gene ambiguous. The germline V gene has CDR1 LGHDT and CDR2 YNNKEL (reference sequence). This CDR3 is built from 14 residues. V was shortened by 0 bases and J by 4 bases, with 7 bases between the two germline ends. The CDR3 protein is CASSQDYRYNEQFF. CDR3 DNA sequence: TGTGCCAGCAGCCAAGATTATCGGTACAATGAGCAGTTCTTC.

The genes are TRBV10-3 and TRBJ2-1; unclear D gene. The CDR3 sequence is 15 residues long. Trimming left V 3 bases short and J 0 bases short, with 9 bases between. Per germline, CDR1 ENHRY and CDR2 SYGVKD. Here the CDR3 DNA reads TGTGCCATCAGTGAATACAAAAGCTCCTACAATGAGCAGTTCTTC. It translates to CAISEYKSSYNEQFF.

This clonotype was detected only a few times. The chain couples TRBV7-9 to TRBJ2-7; 8 nucleotides agree with TRBD2. Germline CDR1 is SEHNR and CDR2 is FQNEAQ (reference sequence). The CDR3 spans 17 residues. Trimming at V came to 0 bases and at J to 1 base, leaving 8 bases not matched to a gene. CDR3 region: CASSLALETSESYEQYF. The CDR3 region has the DNA TGTGCCAGCAGCTTAGCGCTGGAGACTAGCGAGTCCTACGAGCAGTACTTC.

This clonotype was counted a few times. The chain employs TRBV7-9 and TRBJ2-7, with a tentative D call TRBD2 (6 bases). The germline gives CDR1 SEHNR, CDR2 FQNEAQ (reference sequence). CDR3 length: 15 amino acids. Between the trimmed V and J ends, which lost 5 bases and 3 bases, there was a span of 17 bases. CDR3 sequence reads: CASSQRRGGYYEQYF. In DNA form, the CDR3 reads TGTGCCAGCAGCCAGCGGCGGGGCGGATACTACGAGCAGTACTTC. The whole variable domain, filled in from reference TRBV7-9 and TRBJ2-7, reads DTGVSQNPRHKITKRGQNVTFRCDPISEHNRLYWYRQTLGQGPEFLTYFQNEAQLEKSRLLSDRFSAERPKGSFSTLEIQRTEQGDSAMYLCASSQRRGGYYEQYFGPGTRLTVT.

This chain connects TRBV28 to TRBJ2-2, with D hard to call. Germline CDR1 and CDR2: MDHEN and SYDVKM. Trimming removed 5 bases at V and 5 bases at J, with 18 bases between. The CDR3 is made up of 16 amino acids. CDR3 sequence: CASSPPRASGTGELFF. The CDR3 bases are TGTGCCAGCAGTCCCCCCCGGGCAAGTGGGACCGGGGAGCTGTTTTTT.

This clonotype was recorded a few times. This chain joins TRBV11-2 and TRBJ2-1; D gene uncertain. V was pared by 5 bases and J by 7 bases, with 18 bases between. The CDR3 is made up of 15 amino acids. Germline V lookup: CDR1 SGHAT, CDR2 FQNNGV. DNA for the CDR3: TGTGCCAGCAGCGACCCGGGCATCGACATAAATGAGCAGTTCTTC. Its protein product is CASSDPGIDINEQFF.